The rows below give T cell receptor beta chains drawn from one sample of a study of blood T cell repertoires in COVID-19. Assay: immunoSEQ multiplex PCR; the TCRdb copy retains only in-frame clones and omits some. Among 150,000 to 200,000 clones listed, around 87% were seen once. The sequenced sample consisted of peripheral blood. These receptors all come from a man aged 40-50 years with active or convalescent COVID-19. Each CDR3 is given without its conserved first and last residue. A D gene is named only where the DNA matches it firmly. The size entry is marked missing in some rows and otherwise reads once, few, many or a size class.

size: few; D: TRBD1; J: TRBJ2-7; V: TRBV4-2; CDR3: ASSQASGTGSSYEQY
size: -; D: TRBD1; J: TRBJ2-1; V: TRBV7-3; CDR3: ASSLRDRVYNEQF
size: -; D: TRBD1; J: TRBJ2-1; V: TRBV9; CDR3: ASSVAGQGPFNEQF
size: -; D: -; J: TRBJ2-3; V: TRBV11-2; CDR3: ASEVRGTDTQY
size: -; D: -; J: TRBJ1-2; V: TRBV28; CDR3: ASSWPDSPYGYT
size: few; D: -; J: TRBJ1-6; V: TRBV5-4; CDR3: ASSLGLGRNSPLH
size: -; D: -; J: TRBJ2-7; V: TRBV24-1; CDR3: ATSDQRTASPYEQY
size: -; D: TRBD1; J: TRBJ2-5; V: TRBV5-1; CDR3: ASGQGRTQETQY
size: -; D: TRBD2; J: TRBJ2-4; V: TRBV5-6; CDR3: ASSLVREGNIQY
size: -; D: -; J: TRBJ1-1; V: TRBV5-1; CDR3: ASSLTGYTEAF
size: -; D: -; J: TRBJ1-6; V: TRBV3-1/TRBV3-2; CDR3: ASSLGRSGALH
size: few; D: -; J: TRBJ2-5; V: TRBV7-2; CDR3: ASSLGLVGLETQY
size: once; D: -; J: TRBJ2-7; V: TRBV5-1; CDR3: ASSLSGFGEQY
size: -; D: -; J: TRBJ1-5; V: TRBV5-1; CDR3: ASRPRATDRGQPQH
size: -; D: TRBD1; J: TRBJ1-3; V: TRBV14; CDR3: ASSQGQGLAGNTIY
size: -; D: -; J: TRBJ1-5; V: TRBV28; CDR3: ASSSDGLEGPQH
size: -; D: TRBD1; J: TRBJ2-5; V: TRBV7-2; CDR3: ASSLEQGQETQY
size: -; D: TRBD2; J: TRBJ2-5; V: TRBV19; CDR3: ASSIDSLAGEETQY
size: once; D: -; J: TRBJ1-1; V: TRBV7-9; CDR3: ASSSSGYTEAF
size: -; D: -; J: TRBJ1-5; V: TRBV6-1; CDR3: ASSEAVRQRGDQPQH
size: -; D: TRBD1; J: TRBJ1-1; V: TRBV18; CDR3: ASSPLPDRGLTEAF
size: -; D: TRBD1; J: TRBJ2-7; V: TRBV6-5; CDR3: ATRNRGKTINEQY
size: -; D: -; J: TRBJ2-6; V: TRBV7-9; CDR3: ASSRSSGANVLT
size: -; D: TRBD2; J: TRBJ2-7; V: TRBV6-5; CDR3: ASRETSGGVYEQY
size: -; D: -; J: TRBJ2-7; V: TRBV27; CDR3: ASSFSSSYEQY
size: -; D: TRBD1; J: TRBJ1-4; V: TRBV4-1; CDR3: ASSRSGQLNEKLF
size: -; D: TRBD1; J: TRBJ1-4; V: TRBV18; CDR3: ASSSDRSNEKLF
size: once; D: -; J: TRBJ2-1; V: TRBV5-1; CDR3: ASSLDQGPVYNEQF
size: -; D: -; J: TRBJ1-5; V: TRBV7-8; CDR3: ASSSYRDPRQPQH
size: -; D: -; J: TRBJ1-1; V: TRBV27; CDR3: ASSFNGVTEAF
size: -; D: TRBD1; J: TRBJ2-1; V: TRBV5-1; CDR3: ASSRDRVIYNEQF
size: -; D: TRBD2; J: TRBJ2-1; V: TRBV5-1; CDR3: ASSSAGEGEQF
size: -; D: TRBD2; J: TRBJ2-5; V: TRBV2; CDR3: ASSRGGEQETQY
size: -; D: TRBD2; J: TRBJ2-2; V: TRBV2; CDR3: ASRPLAGLNTGELF
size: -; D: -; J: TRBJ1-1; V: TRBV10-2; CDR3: ASRGMNTEAF
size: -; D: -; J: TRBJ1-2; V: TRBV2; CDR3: ASSEGANYGYT
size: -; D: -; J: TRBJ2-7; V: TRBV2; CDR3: ASSVRQNDLYEQY
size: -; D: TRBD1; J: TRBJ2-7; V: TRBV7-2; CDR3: ASSPGGTGDEQY
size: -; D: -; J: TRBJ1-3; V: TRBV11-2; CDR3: ASSYYSGNTIY
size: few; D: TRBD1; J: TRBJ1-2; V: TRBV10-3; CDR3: AISESTTTGVGYT
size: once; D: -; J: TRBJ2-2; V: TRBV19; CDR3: ASSEGAGTGELF
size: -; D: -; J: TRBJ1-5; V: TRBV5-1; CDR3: ASSQEGDQPQH
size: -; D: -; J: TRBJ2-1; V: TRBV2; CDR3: ASSEARIDNEQF
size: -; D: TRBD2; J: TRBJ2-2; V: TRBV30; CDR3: AWRGLAGGSTGELF
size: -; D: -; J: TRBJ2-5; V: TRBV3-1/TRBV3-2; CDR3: ASSQSETQY
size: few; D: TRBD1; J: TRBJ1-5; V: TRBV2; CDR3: ASSSSQGSQPQH
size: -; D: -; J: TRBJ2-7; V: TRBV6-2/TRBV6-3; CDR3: ASSYGSPEEQY
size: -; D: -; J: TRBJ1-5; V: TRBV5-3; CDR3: ARSLLPGAHNQPQH
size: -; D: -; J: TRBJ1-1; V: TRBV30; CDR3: AWSVGGQPNTEAF